What follows are 26 T cell receptor beta chains derived from one specimen sequenced in a study of cytomegalovirus exposure and HLA in healthy donors (dated by TCRdb to the late 2010s). Library construction relied on the immunoSEQ multiplex PCR assay. A mixture of 60 forward primers for TCR Vbeta segments and 13 reverse primers for TCR Jbeta segments was used in the multiplex PCR. As stored in TCRdb, this immuneACCESS dataset retains in-frame rearrangements with V and J assigned. A fraction of the clones does not appear; measured against another copy, unresolved V genes explain less than half of the discrepancy, and the remainder lacks a known reason. For this sample there are 89,000 or so clones; more than 70% appear just once. The ten most abundant clones make up 9.5% to 13% of the sample. The sequenced sample consisted of PBMCs. The receptors were sampled from a man between 18 and 35 years old in good health and CMV-seropositive.

The chain recombines TRBV15 with TRBJ1-2, with D possibly being TRBD1 (5 bases). With 5 bases removed from V and 1 base from J, the gap between germline ends came to 14 bases. Looked up from germline, CDR1 is LNHNV and CDR2 is YYDKDF (reference sequence). CDR3 length: 15 amino acids. The DNA for the CDR3 is TGTGCCACCAGCCGAGGGTGGGGCAGTAACTATGGCTACACCTTC. Amino acid sequence: CATSRGWGSNYGYTF.

The genes are TRBV10-3 and TRBJ2-2, with 9 bases lining up with TRBD1. CDR1 and CDR2 from the germline V gene are ENHRY and SYGVKD. V trimming: 2 bases; J trimming: 5 bases; junction bases outside the gene matches: 6. The CDR3 covers 16 residues. The CDR3 region is CAISERTGVGTGELFF. The DNA for the CDR3 is TGTGCCATCAGTGAGAGGACAGGGGTCGGGACCGGGGAGCTGTTTTTT.

The chain couples TRBV7-2 to TRBJ1-2; TRBD1 aligns across 8 bases. The germline gives CDR1 SGHTA, CDR2 FQGNSA. The CDR3 is 13 amino acids. V shed 5 bases, J shed 5 bases, and the junction held 4 bases outside the gene matches. The CDR3 bases are TGTGCCAGCAGCATACAGGGGGGATATGGCTACACCTTC. It translates to CASSIQGGYGYTF.

The CDR3 DNA reads TGTGCCAGCAGGAGGACAGGGGGATCTTCTGGGGCCAACGTCCTGACTTTC. Protein sequence: CASRRTGGSSGANVLTF. This rearrangement joins TRBV27 to TRBJ2-6; 10 bases align to TRBD1. CDR3 length equals 17 residues. Germline assignment: CDR1 MNHEY and CDR2 SMNVEV (reference sequence). J gave up 1 base and V 6 bases, and 6 bases lay outside the gene matches.

V usage is TRBV5-1 and J usage is TRBJ2-7, with D possibly TRBD2 on 6 matching bases. The CDR3 length is 13 residues. Trimming stripped 5 bases from V and 6 bases from J, with 15 bases between. CDR1 is SGHRS, CDR2 YFSETQ, per germline. The CDR3 sequence is CASRGGLNGEQYF. The CDR3 DNA follows: TGCGCCAGCAGGGGGGGTCTTAATGGCGAGCAGTACTTC.

There are a few counts of this clone. The chain combines TRBV27 with TRBJ2-5, with TRBD2 as a possible D gene (5 bases). V dropped 3 bases and J dropped 4 bases, with 15 bases sitting between them. CDR1 is MNHEY, CDR2 SMNVEV, per germline (reference sequence). CDR3 length: 15 amino acids. The CDR3 bases are TGTGCCAGCAGTTTCTCGGCTAGAGGAGGAGAGACCCAGTACTTC. It is translated as CASSFSARGGETQYF.

Note on this clone: Other nucleotide sequences in the sample specify the same CDR3. The V gene is TRBV4-1, the J gene TRBJ1-1; D gene ambiguous. Germline CDR1 is MGHRA and CDR2 is YSYEKL. V lost 4 bases and J lost 2, with 11 bases in between. The CDR3 totals 14 residues. In DNA, the CDR3 is TGCGCCAGCAGCCCCCCTGGGCCTAACACTGAAGCTTTCTTT. Translated, it gives CASSPPGPNTEAFF.

The chain links TRBV7-9 to TRBJ2-7, with D maybe TRBD1 (6 bases). This CDR3 has 12 residues. Germline lookup yields CDR1 SEHNR and CDR2 FQNEAQ (reference sequence). V was clipped by 7 bases and J by 2 bases, with 9 bases between them. The CDR3 nucleotides read TGTGCCAGCACCCAGGGGCCCTACGAGCAGTACTTC. This codes for CASTQGPYEQYF.

This chain links TRBV28 with TRBJ2-4; the D gene is possibly TRBD1 (5 bases). The CDR3 runs to 15 residues. The germline V and J ends were trimmed by 3 bases and 0 bases, with 9 bases remaining between them. Germline assignment: CDR1 MDHEN and CDR2 SYDVKM. The CDR3 DNA follows: TGTGCCAGCAGTTTTGGGCAGGGAGCCAAAAACATTCAGTACTTC. Its protein is CASSFGQGAKNIQYF. The full variable domain, rest sourced from reference TRBV28 and TRBJ2-4, is DVKVTQSSRYLVKRTGEKVFLECVQDMDHENMFWYRQDPGLGLRLIYFSYDVKMKEKGDIPEGYSVSREKKERFSLILESASTNQTSMYLCASSFGQGAKNIQYFGAGTRLSVL.

Here the CDR3 DNA reads TGTGCCATCCAGGGGGCCGGCACTGAAGCTTTCTTT. Its translation: CAIQGAGTEAFF. The chain couples TRBV5-4 to TRBJ1-1; 8 positions agree with TRBD1. The length of the CDR3 is 12 residues. The V gene's germline CDR1 is SGHNT and CDR2 YYREEE (reference sequence). With 9 bases clipped from V and 4 bases from J, the junction kept 5 bases outside the gene matches. The whole variable domain, remainder taken from reference TRBV5-4 and TRBJ1-1, is ETGVTQSPTHLIKTRGQQVTLRCSSQSGHNTVSWYQQALGQGPQFIFQYYREEENGRGNFPPRFSGLQFPNYSSELNVNALELDDSALYLCAIQGAGTEAFFGQGTRLTVV.

The chain recombines TRBV6-1 with TRBJ2-1; 10 bases fit TRBD2. Losses at the gene ends were 2 bases for V and 6 bases for J; bases not matched to a gene: 4. The germline CDR1 and CDR2 sequences are MNHNS and SASEGT. CDR3 length: 15 residues. In DNA form, the CDR3 reads TGTGCCAGCAGTGAAACGTCTAGCGGGGGCAATGAGCAGTTCTTC. Its translation: CASSETSSGGNEQFF.

V usage is TRBV29-1 and J usage is TRBJ1-2; 7 bases are a match to TRBD1. Germline CDR1 is SQVTM and CDR2 is ANQGSEA. The CDR3 has 11 amino acids. With 5 bases clipped from V and 5 bases from J, the junction kept 2 bases outside the gene matches. The CDR3 DNA is TGCAGCGTTACAGGGGTATATGGCTACACCTTC. Residues: CSVTGVYGYTF. The entire variable domain, with the rest obtained from reference TRBV29-1 and TRBJ1-2, is as follows: SAVISQKPSRDICQRGTSLTIQCQVDSQVTMMFWYRQQPGQSLTLIATANQGSEATYESGFVIDKFPISRPNLTFSTLTVSNMSPEDSSIYLCSVTGVYGYTFGSGTRLTVV.

This clone was seen a few times. This chain links TRBV6-4 with TRBJ2-3, with 11 positions matching TRBD2. This CDR3 is 15 amino acids long. The trim removed 5 bases at V and 4 bases at J, leaving 5 bases unmatched. Germline CDR1 MRHNA, CDR2 SNTAGT. The CDR3 is CASSSSGGAADTQYF. CDR3 nucleotides: TGTGCCAGCAGTAGTAGCGGGGGGGCCGCAGATACGCAGTATTTT.

The V gene is TRBV18, the J gene TRBJ2-2, with D possibly TRBD1 on 6 matching bases. Trimming removed 3 bases from V and 7 bases from J, with 9 bases in between. Germline CDR1 reads KGHSH; CDR2 reads LQKENI. The CDR3 loop spans 13 amino acids. DNA for the CDR3: TGTGCCAGCTCACCGACGGACAGCGGGGAGCTGTTTTTT. Amino acid sequence: CASSPTDSGELFF.

J is TRBJ1-2 and V is TRBV5-6; no reliable D call. The CDR3 runs 14 residues. The germline V gene has CDR1 SGHDT and CDR2 YYEEEE. Trimming removed 2 bases at V and 1 base at J, with 9 bases between. The CDR3 here is CASSFSGSNYGYTF. The DNA of the CDR3 is TGTGCCAGCAGCTTCAGCGGCAGTAACTATGGCTACACCTTC. The complete variable domain, with remaining parts taken from reference TRBV5-6 and TRBJ1-2, reads DAGVTQSPTHLIKTRGQQVTLRCSPKSGHDTVSWYQQALGQGPQFIFQYYEEEERQRGNFPDRFSGHQFPNYSSELNVNALLLGDSALYLCASSFSGSNYGYTFGSGTRLTVV.

This sequence joins TRBV7-9 and TRBJ2-1, with 12 bases fitting TRBD2. The CDR3 is 16 amino acids. Germline trimming cut 5 bases from V and 10 bases from J; bases unmatched to any gene: 12. Germline V gives CDR1 SEHNR, CDR2 FQNEAQ (reference sequence). The CDR3 coding sequence is TGTGCCAGCAGCCCCTACCCTAGCGGGGGGGCTCACGAGCAGTTCTTC. Protein sequence: CASSPYPSGGAHEQFF.

This clone was seen only a few times. The rearrangement links TRBV2 to TRBJ1-1; D ambiguous. The CDR3 is made up of 13 amino acids. Trimming stripped 5 bases from V and 1 base from J, with 8 bases between. Germline loops: CDR1 SNHLY, CDR2 FYNNEI. The CDR3 loop reads CASSFQENTEAFF. The CDR3 bases are TGTGCCAGCAGTTTCCAGGAGAACACTGAAGCTTTCTTT. Full variable domain (remainder filled in from reference TRBV2 and TRBJ1-1): EPEVTQTPSHQVTQMGQEVILRCVPISNHLYFYWYRQILGQKVEFLVSFYNNEISEKSEIFDDQFSVERPDGSNFTLKIRSTKLEDSAMYFCASSFQENTEAFFGQGTRLTVV.

The chain employs TRBV4-1 and TRBJ2-7, with TRBD1 matching 9 bases. Germline V gives CDR1 MGHRA, CDR2 YSYEKL. V was pared by 4 bases and J by 4 bases, with 5 bases of the junction left unmatched. This CDR3 is 14 amino acids long. The CDR3 DNA is TGCGCCAGCAGCCGGGGACAGGGAACTTACGAGCAGTACTTC. Translation gives CASSRGQGTYEQYF.

This clone showed up just once. V is TRBV9 and J is TRBJ2-2; D is possibly TRBD2 (6 bases). Trimming removed 1 base from V and 3 bases from J, with 7 bases in between. Germline lookup yields CDR1 SGDLS and CDR2 YYNGEE. The CDR3 covers 14 residues. The CDR3 DNA follows: TGTGCCAGCAGCGTATGGAGGGACACCGGGGAGCTGTTTTTT. It is translated as CASSVWRDTGELFF.

This clone showed up just a few times. The chain combines TRBV5-1 with TRBJ2-7; D may be TRBD2 (7 bases). Trimming shortened V by 4 bases and J by 2 bases, and 25 bases separated the two germline ends. CDR3 length: 18 residues. Germline CDR1 is SGHRS and CDR2 is YFSETQ. The CDR3: CASSGGASSAPPTYEQYF. CDR3 bases: TGCGCCAGCAGCGGGGGGGCCTCTAGCGCCCCTCCGACCTACGAGCAGTACTTC.

Only a few counts were recorded for this clone. This sequence joins TRBV27 and TRBJ1-5, with a possible D match to TRBD1 (6 bases). Trimming removed 6 bases at V and 4 bases at J, with 13 bases between. The CDR3 extends over 14 amino acids. CDR1 is MNHEY and CDR2 is SMNVEV in the germline V gene (reference sequence). In DNA form, the CDR3 reads TGTGCCAGCAGACCTCAGGGGTCTAATCAGCCCCAGCATTTT. It translates to CASRPQGSNQPQHF.

The chain employs TRBV6-5 and TRBJ2-5; a weak D match, TRBD1 (6 bases). V lost 3 bases to trimming and J lost 11 bases, with 19 bases between them. This CDR3 comprises 14 residues. Germline CDR1 and CDR2: MNHEY and SVGAGI. DNA of the CDR3: TGTGCCAGCAGTTATTCAGGGGTCGGAGGTGAGCAGTACTTC. Its translation is CASSYSGVGGEQYF.

This chain uses TRBV5-6 with TRBJ2-4; 7 nucleotides line up with TRBD1. Per the germline V gene, CDR1 is SGHDT and CDR2 is YYEEEE. J was trimmed by 5 bases and V by 2 bases; bases with no gene match: 7. The CDR3 spans 15 residues. CDR3 DNA: TGTGCCAGCAGCTTAGGGGGCCTCGGCCAAAACATTCAGTACTTC. This gives the protein CASSLGGLGQNIQYF.

This sequence joins TRBV11-2 and TRBJ2-7; the match to TRBD2 covers 8 bases. From germline, CDR1 is SGHAT and CDR2 FQNNGV. V was clipped by 1 base and J by 3 bases; unmatched bases: 2. This CDR3 is built from 14 residues. The CDR3 DNA sequence: TGTGCCAGCAGCTTAGCGGGGGGGGACTACGAGCAGTACTTC. Its translation: CASSLAGGDYEQYF. The variable domain in full, completed from reference TRBV11-2 and TRBJ2-7, reads EAGVAQSPRYKIIEKRQSVAFWCNPISGHATLYWYQQILGQGPKLLIQFQNNGVVDDSQLPKDRFSAERLKGVDSTLKIQPAKLEDSAVYLCASSLAGGDYEQYFGPGTRLTVT.

The V and J genes are TRBV6-5 and TRBJ1-2, with TRBD1 identical over 7 bases. Trimming removed 6 bases from V and 7 bases from J; junction bases left unmatched: 5. The CDR3 spans 12 residues. CDR1 and CDR2 (germline): MNHEY, SVGAGI. The CDR3 protein is CASRSRDSGYTF. DNA of the CDR3: TGTGCCAGCAGGTCCCGGGACAGTGGCTACACCTTC.

The chain is built from TRBV5-4 and TRBJ1-1, with 8 bases aligning to TRBD1. The germline V gene encodes CDR1 SGHNT and CDR2 YYREEE (reference sequence). The CDR3 loop spans 15 amino acids. With 2 bases clipped from V and 5 bases from J, the junction kept 8 bases outside the gene matches. The CDR3 DNA reads TGTGCCAGCAGCTTCCCCGGACAGGGAGGTACTGAAGCTTTCTTT. Translation gives CASSFPGQGGTEAFF.